A selection of T cell receptor beta chains follows, all from one sample in a study of blood T cell repertoires in COVID-19. TCRdb keeps only in-frame clones here, not all; method: immunoSEQ multiplex PCR. The data hold 200,000 or so clones, with 80% to 85% observed a single time. Sequenced material: peripheral blood. These receptors originate from a woman younger than 45 with acute or convalescent COVID-19. Each CDR3 is given with its conserved first and last residue. The order of the fields is D gene, V gene, clone size, J gene, CDR3 protein, CDR3 DNA. D genes are given only for firm matches. The size field is filled for only some rows; it gives once, few, many or a size class.

>TRBD1|TRBV5-6|-|TRBJ2-7
CASTSLGGSTYF
TGTGCCAGTACTTCACTAGGGGGCTCTACTTACTTC
>-|TRBV11-2|-|TRBJ2-3
CASSFTGFSDTQYF
TGTGCCAGCAGCTTTACAGGGTTCTCAGATACGCAGTATTTT
>-|TRBV5-1|-|TRBJ2-7
CASSAGLTYEQYF
TGCGCCAGCAGCGCGGGACTCACCTACGAGCAGTACTTC
>-|TRBV19|-|TRBJ2-7
CASSIYGSGSYEQYF
TGTGCCAGTAGTATATATGGTTCGGGATCCTACGAGCAGTACTTC
>TRBD1|TRBV5-1|-|TRBJ2-1
CASSTQGQGAINEQFF
TGCGCCAGCAGCACCCAAGGACAGGGGGCGATCAATGAGCAGTTCTTC
>-|TRBV7-2|-|TRBJ1-2
CASSLDHPDYGYTF
TGTGCCAGCAGCTTAGACCACCCAGACTATGGCTACACCTTC
>-|TRBV4-1|once|TRBJ2-1
CASSLRTDWGEQFF
TGCGCCAGCAGCCTTAGGACCGATTGGGGCGAGCAGTTCTTC
>-|TRBV9|-|TRBJ1-1
CASSVEQGRSNTEAFF
TGTGCCAGCAGCGTAGAGCAGGGCAGATCTAACACTGAAGCTTTCTTT
>TRBD2|TRBV7-6|-|TRBJ2-1
CASSLGYSGGANEQFF
TGTGCCAGCAGCTTAGGGTATAGCGGGGGGGCCAATGAGCAGTTCTTC
>-|TRBV4-2|-|TRBJ2-2
CASSQDPTLGRAGELFF
TGTGCCAGCAGCCAAGATCCAACCTTGGGCCGCGCCGGGGAGCTGTTTTTT
>-|TRBV2|few|TRBJ1-4
CASSEDRTTNEKLFF
TGTGCCAGCAGTGAAGACAGGACCACTAATGAAAAACTGTTTTTT
>-|TRBV9|few|TRBJ2-2
CASSPGTKGSPGELFF
TGTGCCAGCAGCCCGGGGACAAAAGGTAGCCCCGGGGAGCTGTTTTTT
>-|TRBV18|-|TRBJ2-7
CASSQGGEQYF
TGTGCCAGCTCACAGGGAGGCGAGCAGTACTTC
>-|TRBV3-1/TRBV3-2|-|TRBJ1-2
CASSPLIGGTAYGYTF
TGTGCCAGCAGCCCCCTTATCGGCGGTACGGCCTATGGCTACACCTTC
>-|TRBV6-5|-|TRBJ1-2
CAIRSGRGYGYTF
TGTGCCATCCGATCGGGTCGGGGCTATGGCTACACCTTC
>-|TRBV30|-|TRBJ2-4
CAWSLGQGQAKNIQYF
TGTGCCTGGAGTTTAGGTCAGGGGCAAGCCAAAAACATTCAGTACTTC
>-|TRBV7-6|-|TRBJ1-6
CASSLAAGYNSPLHF
TGTGCCAGCAGCTTAGCGGCAGGGTATAATTCACCCCTCCACTTT
>TRBD2|TRBV11-3|-|TRBJ2-1
CASSSKGLARNEQFF
TGTGCCAGCAGCTCTAAGGGACTAGCGAGGAATGAGCAGTTCTTC
>TRBD2|TRBV5-6|-|TRBJ2-1
CASSLGGTRLAGRHEQFF
TGTGCCAGCAGCTTGGGCGGAACCCGACTAGCGGGACGTCATGAGCAGTTCTTC
>TRBD2|TRBV28|-|TRBJ2-1
CASSSLSGGASNEQFF
TGTGCCAGCAGCTCTTTAAGCGGGGGGGCGTCGAATGAGCAGTTCTTC
>-|TRBV10-3|-|TRBJ1-4
CATGETNEKLFF
TGTGCCACGGGTGAAACTAATGAAAAACTGTTTTTT
>TRBD2|TRBV18|few|TRBJ2-2
CASSPLGGGRNGELFF
TGTGCCAGCTCACCCCTTGGCGGCGGGAGAAACGGGGAGCTGTTTTTT
>TRBD1|TRBV15|-|TRBJ2-5
CATSRANGDRETQYF
TGTGCCACCAGCAGGGCCAACGGGGACAGAGAGACCCAGTACTTC
>TRBD2|TRBV5-8|-|TRBJ2-3
CASSHGPSGRTDTQYF
TGTGCCAGCAGCCATGGCCCTAGCGGACGCACAGATACGCAGTATTTT
>-|TRBV7-2|-|TRBJ2-7
CASSPTRSYEQYF
TGTGCCAGCAGCCCTACTCGTTCCTACGAGCAGTACTTC
>-|TRBV4-3|-|TRBJ2-3
CASSNTDTQYF
TGCGCCAGCAGTAACACAGATACGCAGTATTTT
>TRBD1|TRBV29-1|-|TRBJ2-7
CSALTGGMYEQYF
TGCAGCGCACTAACAGGGGGCATGTACGAGCAGTACTTC
>TRBD2|TRBV27|-|TRBJ2-7
CASSLGTSGRAPLYEQYF
TGTGCCAGCAGTCTCGGGACTAGCGGGAGGGCCCCTCTATACGAGCAGTACTTC
>TRBD2|TRBV7-7|-|TRBJ2-1
CASSLRGGLAGDEQFF
TGTGCCAGCAGCTTAAGGGGCGGACTAGCCGGGGATGAGCAGTTCTTC
>-|TRBV14|-|TRBJ2-6
CASSQDVDSRRLRANVLTF
TGTGCCAGCAGCCAAGATGTTGACAGTCGACGTCTAAGGGCCAACGTCCTGACTTTC
>-|TRBV10-1|-|TRBJ2-3
CASSERRIRAVSTDTQYF
TGCGCCAGCAGTGAGAGGCGAATTCGAGCGGTAAGCACAGATACGCAGTATTTT
>-|TRBV5-5|-|TRBJ1-2
CASSLASVSGYTF
TGTGCCAGCAGCTTGGCCAGTGTGTCTGGCTACACCTTC
>TRBD2|TRBV6-5|-|TRBJ2-7
CASTRQAGYLYEQYF
TGTGCCAGCACCCGCCAAGCGGGATACCTCTACGAGCAGTACTTC
>-|TRBV5-1|-|TRBJ1-4
CASSLEDSEKLFF
TGCGCCAGCAGCTTGGAGGACAGTGAAAAACTGTTTTTT
>TRBD1|TRBV5-1|-|TRBJ2-1
CASSLWGDRVRSEQFF
TGCGCCAGCAGCTTGTGGGGGGACAGGGTTAGGAGTGAGCAGTTCTTC
>-|TRBV5-4|-|TRBJ2-1
CASSLGAEQFF
TGTGCCAGCAGCTTGGGGGCCGAGCAGTTCTTC
>TRBD2|TRBV29-1|-|TRBJ2-7
CSVTPGLAGGKNEQYF
TGCAGCGTGACTCCGGGACTAGCGGGGGGGAAGAACGAGCAGTACTTC
>-|TRBV12-3/TRBV12-4|once|TRBJ2-7
CASRLVGAYEQYF
TGTGCCAGCAGACTAGTTGGGGCCTACGAGCAGTACTTC
>-|TRBV15|once|TRBJ1-1
CATSRSGWAMNTEAFF
TGTGCCACCAGCAGAAGTGGCTGGGCAATGAACACTGAAGCTTTCTTT
>TRBD2|TRBV9|-|TRBJ2-5
CASSVDSGGQETQYF
TGTGCCAGCAGCGTGGATAGCGGGGGGCAAGAGACCCAGTACTTC
>TRBD1|TRBV30|-|TRBJ1-2
CARQGPNYGYTF
TGTGCCCGACAGGGACCTAACTATGGCTACACCTTC
>-|TRBV7-9|-|TRBJ1-3
CASSAEASGNTIYF
TGTGCCAGCAGCGCTGAGGCCTCTGGAAACACCATATATTTT
>TRBD2|TRBV4-2|-|TRBJ2-2
CAARLAVNTGELFF
TGTGCCGCTAGGCTAGCGGTGAACACCGGGGAGCTGTTTTTT
>-|TRBV6-1|-|TRBJ2-1
CASSELFRVSSYNEQFF
TGTGCCAGCAGCGAATTGTTCAGGGTCAGCTCCTACAATGAGCAGTTCTTC
>-|TRBV5-4|-|TRBJ1-3
CASGFNDRLSGNTIYF
TGTGCCAGCGGCTTTAATGACAGACTCTCTGGAAACACCATATATTTT